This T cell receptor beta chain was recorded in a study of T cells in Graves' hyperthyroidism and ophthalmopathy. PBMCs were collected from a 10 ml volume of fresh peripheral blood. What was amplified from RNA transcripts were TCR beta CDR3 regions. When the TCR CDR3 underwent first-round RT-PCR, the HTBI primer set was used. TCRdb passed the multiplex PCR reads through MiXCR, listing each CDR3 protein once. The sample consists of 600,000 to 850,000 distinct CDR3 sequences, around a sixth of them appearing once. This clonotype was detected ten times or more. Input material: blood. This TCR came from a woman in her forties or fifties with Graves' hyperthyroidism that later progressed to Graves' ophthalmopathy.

This CDR3 reads CSARDAEGDLETQYF. The CDR3 coding sequence is TGCAGTGCTAGAGATGCGGAAGGGGACCTGGAGACCCAGTACTTC. The J gene is TRBJ2-5, the V gene TRBV20-1; D may be TRBD1 or TRBD2 (5 bases each). Germline V gives CDR1 DFQATT, CDR2 SNEGSKA (reference sequence). Trimming shortened V by 0 bases and J by 5 bases, and 16 bases separated the two germline ends. There are 15 residues in the CDR3.